Listed here is a single T cell receptor (beta chain). The data were obtained in a study of blood T cell repertoires in COVID-19. Study background: Nucleic acid was either cDNA or gDNA, and it came from T cells, B-cell-depleted T cells, or PBMCs.

Germline assignment: CDR1 LNHDA and CDR2 SQIVND (reference sequence). This CDR3 spans 15 amino acids. With 7 bases clipped from V and 3 bases from J, the junction kept 8 bases outside the gene matches. Per the original data handling: Scientists estimated how many nucleated cells there were by amplifying reference gene primers. TCRdb keeps only in-frame clones here, not all; method: immunoSEQ multiplex PCR. V and J calls plus clone size are reproduced from that table; the DNA served to infer D and trimming. Among fewer than 250,000 clones, around nine tenths were seen once, and the ten largest hold about 5%.

This TCR derives from a woman in her thirties or forties with acute or convalescent COVID-19. What was sequenced was peripheral blood. The chain couples TRBV19 to TRBJ1-4; 7 bases agree with TRBD1. Written as DNA, the CDR3 is TGTGCCAGTAAAGCCAAGGGGGCTGCTAATGAAAAACTGTTTTTT. Translation: CASKAKGAANEKLFF.